This TCR beta chain was identified during a study of regulatory T cells in long-lasting Graves disease. Study as a whole: New Graves' disease cases had less than 3 months of antithyroid drugs.

Germline-derived CDR1 and CDR2 are MNHNS and SASEGT. The CDR3 spans 15 residues. Trimming shortened V by 5 bases and J by 8 bases, and 19 bases separated the two germline ends. Time point here: newly diagnosed GD, antithyroid drugs for less than 3 months. The TCR library was prepared using RNA isolated from PBMCs. Per American Thyroid Association guidelines, Graves' disease was diagnosed. This clonotype was observed many times. According to the study, TCR beta libraries were built with iRepertoire HTBI primers and CDR3-region Arm-PCR. From the multiplex PCR reads, TCRdb called clonotypes with MiXCR, one entry per CDR3 protein. The sample has some 250,000 distinct CDR3 sequences, about 18% seen once.

This receptor was taken from a female donor with Graves disease. J is TRBJ2-1 and V is TRBV6-1; TRBD1 is a possible D gene (6 bases). The sample in question was peripheral blood mononuclear cells (PBMCs), obtained at new diagnosis, from a patient treated with antithyroid drugs. The CDR3 nucleotides read TGTGCCAGCAGTCCCTTTGGCAGGACAGAACATGAGCAGTTCTTC. It encodes CASSPFGRTEHEQFF.